Listed here are 27 T cell receptor beta chains from one sample, sequenced in a study of blood T cell repertoires in COVID-19. Clones were read by immunoSEQ multiplex PCR, and TCRdb kept only the in-frame ones, dropping some. Counted here are 180,000 or so clones, about 85% occurring once; the ten biggest clones make up 9.8%. The sample taken for sequencing was peripheral blood. The receptors were sampled from a woman older than 75 with acute or convalescent COVID-19.

This rearrangement joins TRBV7-2 to TRBJ1-4; 8 bases are a match to TRBD1. J was trimmed by 2 bases and V by 1 base; bases with no gene match: 6. The CDR3 loop spans 17 amino acids. Germline V CDR1 and CDR2: SGHTA, FQGNSA. CDR3 in amino acids: CASSLGGHRGTNEKLFF. Written as DNA, the CDR3 is TGTGCCAGCAGCTTAGGAGGTCACAGGGGGACTAATGAAAAACTGTTTTTT.

This clone was counted a single time. The chain recombines TRBV27 with TRBJ1-1; D remains ambiguous. The CDR3 contains 12 residues. CDR1 and CDR2 from the germline V gene are MNHEY and SMNVEV (reference sequence). V shed 5 bases and J shed 4 bases, with 8 bases lying between them. The CDR3: CASSEEGTEAFF. The CDR3 nucleotides read TGTGCCAGCAGTGAGGAGGGCACTGAAGCTTTCTTT.

Worth noting for this clone: Other DNA sequences in this specimen translate into the identical CDR3. The chain links TRBV6-5 to TRBJ1-1; weak D call: TRBD1 (6 bases). V gave up 6 bases and J gave up 1 base, with 9 bases separating them. Germline lookup yields CDR1 MNHEY and CDR2 SVGAGI. This CDR3 is built from 13 residues. The CDR3 sequence is CASSPRGNTEAFF. The CDR3 bases are TGTGCCAGCAGCCCCAGGGGGAACACTGAAGCTTTCTTT.

The chain couples TRBV19 to TRBJ2-7; TRBD2 aligns across 7 bases. Germline V lookup: CDR1 LNHDA, CDR2 SQIVND (reference sequence). V trimming: 2 bases; J trimming: 0 bases; junction bases outside the gene matches: 4. This CDR3 region has 15 residues. In DNA, the CDR3 is TGTGCCAGTAGTATAAAGGCTAGCGGCTCCTACGAGCAGTACTTC. Encoded protein: CASSIKASGSYEQYF.

The chain employs TRBV11-2 and TRBJ2-7; perhaps TRBD2 as D (5 bases). CDR1 and CDR2 from the germline V gene are SGHAT and FQNNGV. The CDR3 is made up of 15 amino acids. The V end lost 2 bases, the J end lost 2 bases, and 13 bases lay between the germline ends. CDR3 DNA sequence: TGTGCCAGCAGCTTATCTCGCGGGCCTACCTACGAGCAGTACTTC. Translated: CASSLSRGPTYEQYF.

The V and J genes are TRBV7-9 and TRBJ2-7, with D possibly matching TRBD1 (5 bases). This CDR3 spans 14 amino acids. CDR1 and CDR2 from the germline V gene are SEHNR and FQNEAQ (reference sequence). V lost 5 bases to trimming and J lost 6 bases, with 17 bases between them. The CDR3 protein is CASSPGQVGGEQYF. CDR3 in DNA: TGTGCCAGCAGCCCAGGGCAGGTCGGCGGCGAGCAGTACTTC.

This chain links TRBV25-1 with TRBJ2-7; 9 nucleotides align to TRBD1. With V trimmed by 3 bases and J by 2 bases, 5 bases remained unmatched. The CDR3 contains 15 residues. The germline V gene encodes CDR1 MGHDK and CDR2 SYGVNS. CDR3 nucleotide sequence: TGTGCCAGCAGTGAGCGACAGGGGGGCCCCTACGAGCAGTACTTC. Residues: CASSERQGGPYEQYF.

The chain links TRBV6-1 to TRBJ1-2; a weak D match, TRBD1 (5 bases). The CDR3 runs to 18 residues. Germline V gene data show CDR1 as MNHNS and CDR2 as SASEGT. V gave up 0 bases and J gave up 0 bases, with 17 bases separating them. Here the CDR3 DNA reads TGTGCCAGCAGTGAAGCGGGAGGATGGGGGACGTCTAACTATGGCTACACCTTC. Residues: CASSEAGGWGTSNYGYTF.

This clone was recorded a few times. This chain links TRBV6-5 with TRBJ1-1; D gene ambiguous. The CDR3 length is 14 residues. Per the germline V gene, CDR1 is MNHEY and CDR2 is SVGAGI. Trimming took off 2 bases at V and 6 bases at J, with 13 bases between the two ends. The CDR3, as DNA: TGTGCCAGCAGTTACAACGGGAGGTCGGCTGAAGCTTTCTTT. It yields the protein CASSYNGRSAEAFF.

The V call is TRBV9, the J call TRBJ2-2; 7 bases are shared with TRBD1. CDR3 size: 15 residues. The V gene's germline CDR1 is SGDLS and CDR2 YYNGEE. Trimming at V came to 0 bases and at J to 3 bases, leaving 2 bases not matched to a gene. As DNA, the CDR3 is TGTGCCAGCAGCGTAGGGGACAGAGACACCGGGGAGCTGTTTTTT. Its protein product is CASSVGDRDTGELFF.

This chain uses TRBV15 with TRBJ2-7, with D perhaps matching TRBD1 (6 bases). This CDR3 comprises 15 residues. The ends were cut back, 5 bases at V and 5 bases at J, with 19 bases in the middle. The germline gives CDR1 LNHNV, CDR2 YYDKDF (reference sequence). CDR3 DNA: TGTGCCACCAGCCATAATACAGGGTTTATGGACGAGCAGTACTTC. It encodes CATSHNTGFMDEQYF.

This sequence joins TRBV5-1 and TRBJ1-6; weak D call: TRBD1 (5 bases). Germline V gene data show CDR1 as SGHRS and CDR2 as YFSETQ. V was shortened by 4 bases and J by 6 bases, with 14 bases between the two germline ends. This CDR3 comprises 15 residues. The CDR3 is CASSTRGEGNSPLHF. The CDR3 bases are TGCGCCAGCAGCACACGGGGGGAGGGTAATTCACCCCTCCACTTT. The entire variable domain, with the rest obtained from reference TRBV5-1 and TRBJ1-6, is as follows: KAGVTQTPRYLIKTRGQQVTLSCSPISGHRSVSWYQQTPGQGLQFLFEYFSETQRNKGNFPGRFSGRQFSNSRSEMNVSTLELGDSALYLCASSTRGEGNSPLHFGNGTRLTVT.

V and J are TRBV4-3 and TRBJ2-1; 13 nucleotides match TRBD2. The CDR3 totals 15 residues. The germline CDR1 and CDR2 sequences are LGHNA and YSLEER. V shed 8 bases and J 7 bases; nucleotides not matched to a gene: 8. The CDR3 nucleotides read TGCGCCAGCGGGTCACTAGCGGGGGGGCCGAATGAGCAGTTCTTC. It codes for CASGSLAGGPNEQFF.

This clone was recorded a few times. The chain links TRBV7-2 to TRBJ1-6, with 8 bases identical to TRBD1. The V gene's germline CDR1 is SGHTA and CDR2 FQGNSA. This CDR3 has 15 residues. Losses at the gene ends were 5 bases for V and 3 bases for J; bases not matched to a gene: 3. As DNA, the CDR3 is TGTGCCAGCAGCCCCGACAGGGGCTATAATTCACCCCTCCACTTT. Its translation: CASSPDRGYNSPLHF.

V is TRBV19 and J is TRBJ1-1, with a possible D match to TRBD1 (6 bases). V lost 0 bases to trimming and J lost 13 bases, with 12 bases between them. Germline loops: CDR1 LNHDA, CDR2 SQIVND (reference sequence). The CDR3 runs to 12 residues. The CDR3 DNA reads TGTGCCAGTAGTATAGAGCGGGGGGCGGTTTTCTTT. The encoded protein is CASSIERGAVFF.

This chain uses TRBV2 with TRBJ1-5; D uncertain. This CDR3 has 13 amino acids. Trimming removed 6 bases from V and 0 bases from J, with 6 bases in between. Looked up from germline, CDR1 is SNHLY and CDR2 is FYNNEI. This CDR3 reads CASRADSNQPQHF. DNA of the CDR3: TGTGCCAGCAGGGCAGATAGCAATCAGCCCCAGCATTTT.

The chain links TRBV24-1 to TRBJ2-5; D perhaps matches TRBD2 (6 bases). The germline CDR1 and CDR2 sequences are KGHDR and SFDVKD. The germline V and J ends were trimmed by 4 bases and 3 bases, with 14 bases remaining between them. The CDR3 consists of 15 residues. The CDR3 sequence: CATSDAGTPKETQYF. CDR3 DNA sequence: TGTGCCACCAGTGACGCCGGGACTCCGAAAGAGACCCAGTACTTC.

The rearrangement links TRBV7-2 to TRBJ2-1; a weak D match, TRBD2 (6 bases). Germline assignment: CDR1 SGHTA and CDR2 FQGNSA. The V and J ends lost 4 bases and 10 bases respectively, with 17 bases between them. The CDR3 covers 14 residues. CDR3 DNA sequence: TGTGCCAGCAGCTCTTCGGGGGACTGGGGCGAGCAGTTCTTC. Translated: CASSSSGDWGEQFF.

This clone was picked up a small number of times. This chain links TRBV29-1 with TRBJ1-3, with D unresolved. The V and J ends lost 5 bases and 0 bases respectively, with 8 bases between them. Germline V CDR1 and CDR2: SQVTM, ANQGSEA. The CDR3 is 13 residues long. As DNA, the CDR3 is TGCAGCGTTCTGCAGGTCTCTGGAAACACCATATATTTT. This translates into CSVLQVSGNTIYF.

The V gene is TRBV3-1 (or the pseudogene TRBV3-2), the J gene TRBJ2-7; D perhaps matches TRBD1 (6 bases). Trimming removed 2 bases from V and 3 bases from J, with 14 bases in between. This CDR3 region has 15 residues. The germline CDR1 and CDR2 sequences are LGHDT and YNNKEL (reference sequence). In DNA form, the CDR3 reads TGTGCCAGCAGCCAAAATGCGATACAGGGCTACGAGCAGTACTTC. This encodes CASSQNAIQGYEQYF.

The rearrangement uses TRBV9 and TRBJ2-3, with 7 bases lining up with TRBD2. After removal of 3 bases from V and 0 bases from J, the junction contained 7 bases not matched to a gene. This CDR3 comprises 16 residues. Germline-derived CDR1 and CDR2 are SGDLS and YYNGEE. CDR3 in DNA: TGTGCCAGCAGCGACTCTCGCGGGGGTAGCACAGATACGCAGTATTTT. Translation gives CASSDSRGGSTDTQYF.

The chain combines TRBV24-1 with TRBJ2-7; possible D gene TRBD1, 6 bases. The CDR3 sequence is 15 residues long. Germline CDR1 and CDR2: KGHDR and SFDVKD. Trimming left V 4 bases short and J 2 bases short, with 14 bases between. This CDR3 reads CATSDGQRGTYEQYF. The CDR3 DNA is TGTGCCACCAGTGACGGACAGAGAGGGACCTACGAGCAGTACTTC.

With respect to this clone: The junction shows a germline mismatch at one end, possibly a read error. This chain links TRBV30 with TRBJ1-2; 7 positions agree with TRBD1. Germline CDR1 and CDR2: GTSNPN and SVGIG (reference sequence). The CDR3 totals 12 residues. The CDR3 here is CAWSIIRDSLNF. CDR3 coding DNA: TGTGCCTGGAGCATCATCCGGGACAGCTTAAACTTC.

The rearrangement uses TRBV6-5 and TRBJ1-5; TRBD1 might be the D (5 bases). The V gene lost 5 bases and the J gene lost 2 bases, with 13 bases spanning the gap. CDR3 length: 15 residues. Germline-derived CDR1 and CDR2 are MNHEY and SVGAGI. CDR3 loop: CASSRGGGGNQPQHF. The CDR3 DNA is TGTGCCAGCAGTCGGGGCGGCGGGGGCAATCAGCCCCAGCATTTT.

The chain uses TRBV19 and TRBJ2-3; 9 bases line up with TRBD2. The CDR3 consists of 17 residues. V trimming: 3 bases; J trimming: 5 bases; junction bases outside the gene matches: 12. The germline CDR1 and CDR2 sequences are LNHDA and SQIVND (reference sequence). The CDR3 nucleotides read TGTGCCAGTAGTATCCCTACCCTTAGCGGGAGTGGAGATACGCAGTATTTT. It specifies CASSIPTLSGSGDTQYF.

The chain combines TRBV30 with TRBJ1-3, with D hard to call. Germline V gene sequence: CDR1 GTSNPN, CDR2 SVGIG (reference sequence). This CDR3 is built from 13 residues. V gave up 1 base and J gave up 4 bases, with 8 bases separating them. The CDR3: CAWSAGSGNTIYF. CDR3 DNA: TGTGCCTGGAGTGCGGGTTCGGGAAACACCATATATTTT.

This sequence joins TRBV19 and TRBJ2-1; 9 positions match TRBD2. Germline V gene data show CDR1 as LNHDA and CDR2 as SQIVND (reference sequence). Losses at the gene ends were 1 base for V and 7 bases for J; bases not matched to a gene: 8. The CDR3 is 16 amino acids. CDR3 coding DNA: TGTGCCAGTAGTATAGGTCGGCGGGAGGGGATTAATGAGCAGTTCTTC. This translates into CASSIGRREGINEQFF.